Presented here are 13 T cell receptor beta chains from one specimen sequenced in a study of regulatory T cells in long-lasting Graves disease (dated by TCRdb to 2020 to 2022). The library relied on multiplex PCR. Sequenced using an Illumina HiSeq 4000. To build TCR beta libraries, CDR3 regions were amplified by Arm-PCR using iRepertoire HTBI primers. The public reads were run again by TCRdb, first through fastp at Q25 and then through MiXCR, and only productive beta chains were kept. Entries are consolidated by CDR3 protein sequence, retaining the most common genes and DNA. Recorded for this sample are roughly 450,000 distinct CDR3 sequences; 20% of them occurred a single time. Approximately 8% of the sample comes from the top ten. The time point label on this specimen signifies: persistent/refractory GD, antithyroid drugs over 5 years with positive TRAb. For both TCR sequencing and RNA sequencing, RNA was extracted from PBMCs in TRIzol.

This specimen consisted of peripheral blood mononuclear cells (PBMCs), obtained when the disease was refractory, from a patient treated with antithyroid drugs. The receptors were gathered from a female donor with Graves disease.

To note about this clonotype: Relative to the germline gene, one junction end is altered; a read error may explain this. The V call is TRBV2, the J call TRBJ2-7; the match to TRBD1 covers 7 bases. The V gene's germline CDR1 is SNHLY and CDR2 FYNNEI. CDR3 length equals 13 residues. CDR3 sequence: CASSRDRYYGQYF. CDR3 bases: TGTGCCAGCAGCAGGGACAGATACTACGGGCAGTACTTC.

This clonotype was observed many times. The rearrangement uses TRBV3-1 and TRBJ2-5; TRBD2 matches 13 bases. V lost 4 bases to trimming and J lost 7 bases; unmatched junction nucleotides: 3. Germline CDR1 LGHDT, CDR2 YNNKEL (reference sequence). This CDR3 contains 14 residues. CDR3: CASSPGLAGMTQYF. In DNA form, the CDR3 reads TGTGCCAGCAGCCCGGGACTAGCGGGAATGACCCAGTACTTC.

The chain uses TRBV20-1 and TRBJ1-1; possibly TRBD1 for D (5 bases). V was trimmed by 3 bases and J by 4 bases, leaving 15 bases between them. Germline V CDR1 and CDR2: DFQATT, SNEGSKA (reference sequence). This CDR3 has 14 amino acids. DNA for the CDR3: TGCAGTGCTAGGTTCGGCAGGGTAATCACTGAAGCTTTCTTT. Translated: CSARFGRVITEAFF.

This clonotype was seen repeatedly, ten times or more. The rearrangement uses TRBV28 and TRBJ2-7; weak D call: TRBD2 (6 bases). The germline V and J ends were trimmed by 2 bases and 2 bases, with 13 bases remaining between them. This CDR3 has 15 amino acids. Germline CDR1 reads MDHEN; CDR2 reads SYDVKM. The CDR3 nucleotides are TGTGCCAGCAGTTTAACGGGGGACGGAGCCTACGAGCAGTACTTC. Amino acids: CASSLTGDGAYEQYF.

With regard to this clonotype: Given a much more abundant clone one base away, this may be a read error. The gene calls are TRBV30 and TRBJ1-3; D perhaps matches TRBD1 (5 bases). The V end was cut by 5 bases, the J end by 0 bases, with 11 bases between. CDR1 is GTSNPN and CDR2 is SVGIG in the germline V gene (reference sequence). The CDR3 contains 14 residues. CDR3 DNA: TGTGCCTGGGAGGACACGAGCTCTGGAAACACCATATATTTT. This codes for CAWEDTSSGNTIYF.

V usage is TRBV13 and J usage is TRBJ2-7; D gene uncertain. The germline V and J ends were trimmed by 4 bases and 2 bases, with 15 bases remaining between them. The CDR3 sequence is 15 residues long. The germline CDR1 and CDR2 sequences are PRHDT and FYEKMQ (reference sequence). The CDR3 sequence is CASSSRNQGTYEQYF. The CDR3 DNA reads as TGTGCCAGCAGCTCCAGAAATCAAGGGACCTACGAGCAGTACTTC.

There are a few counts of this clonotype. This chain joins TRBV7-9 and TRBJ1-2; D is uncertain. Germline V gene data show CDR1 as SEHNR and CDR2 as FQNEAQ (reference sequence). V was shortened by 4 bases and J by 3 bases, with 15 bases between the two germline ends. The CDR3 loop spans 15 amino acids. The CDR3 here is CASSSSGSGDYGYTF. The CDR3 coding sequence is TGTGCCAGCAGCTCTTCAGGATCGGGTGACTATGGCTACACCTTC.

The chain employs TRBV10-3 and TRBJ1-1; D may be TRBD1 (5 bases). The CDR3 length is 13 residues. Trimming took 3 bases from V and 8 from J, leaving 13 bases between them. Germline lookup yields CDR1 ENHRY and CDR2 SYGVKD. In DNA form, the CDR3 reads TGTGCCATCAGTGATTCGGGGGAGAGGGAAGCTTTCTTT. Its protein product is CAISDSGEREAFF.

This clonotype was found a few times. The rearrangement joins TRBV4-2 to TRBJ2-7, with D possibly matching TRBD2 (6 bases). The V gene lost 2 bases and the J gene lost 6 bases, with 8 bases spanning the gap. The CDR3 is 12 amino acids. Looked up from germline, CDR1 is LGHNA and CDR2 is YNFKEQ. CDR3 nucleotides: TGTGCCAGCAGCCAATATAGCGGCGAGCAGTACTTC. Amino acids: CASSQYSGEQYF.

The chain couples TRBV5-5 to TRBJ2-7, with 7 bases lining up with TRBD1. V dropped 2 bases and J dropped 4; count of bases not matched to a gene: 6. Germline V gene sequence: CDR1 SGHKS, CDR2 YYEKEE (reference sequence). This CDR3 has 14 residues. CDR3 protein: CASSLTGQRYEQYF. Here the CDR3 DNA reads TGTGCCAGCAGCTTAACGGGACAGCGATACGAGCAGTACTTC. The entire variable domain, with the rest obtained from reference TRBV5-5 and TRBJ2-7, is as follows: DAGVTQSPTHLIKTRGQQVTLRCSPISGHKSVSWYQQVLGQGPQFIFQYYEKEERGRGNFPDRFSARQFPNYSSELNVNALLLGDSALYLCASSLTGQRYEQYFGPGTRLTVT.

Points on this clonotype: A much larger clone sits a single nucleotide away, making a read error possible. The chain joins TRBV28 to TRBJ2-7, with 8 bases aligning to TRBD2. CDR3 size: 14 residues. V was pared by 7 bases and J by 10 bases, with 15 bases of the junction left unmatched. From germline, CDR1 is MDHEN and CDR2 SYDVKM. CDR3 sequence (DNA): TGTGCCAGCAATTCCCGCCGACTAGCGCGAGCTCAGTACTTC. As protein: CASNSRRLARAQYF.

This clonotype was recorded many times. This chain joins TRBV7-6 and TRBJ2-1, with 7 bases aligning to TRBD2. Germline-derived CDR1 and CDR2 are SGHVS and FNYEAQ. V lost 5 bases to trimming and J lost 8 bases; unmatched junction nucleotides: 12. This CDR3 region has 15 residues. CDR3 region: CASSPGLELLDEQFF. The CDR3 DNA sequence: TGTGCCAGCAGCCCCGGACTAGAGCTGTTGGATGAGCAGTTCTTC.

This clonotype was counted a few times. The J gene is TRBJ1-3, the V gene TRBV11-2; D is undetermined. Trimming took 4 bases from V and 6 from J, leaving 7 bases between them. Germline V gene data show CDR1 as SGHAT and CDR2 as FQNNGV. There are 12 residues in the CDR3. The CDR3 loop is CASSSDLNTIYF. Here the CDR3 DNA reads TGTGCCAGCAGCTCCGACCTAAACACCATATATTTT.